The present entry profiles one TCR beta chain with its context. The antigen is not known. Repertoires were generated with immunoSEQ multiplex PCR, while TCRdb's copy carries only in-frame clones and drops some. The sample consists of about 53,000 clones, roughly 83% of them appearing once. From germline, CDR1 is SQVTM and CDR2 ANQGSEA. This CDR3 is 13 amino acids long. V gave up 4 bases and J gave up 7 bases; unmatched junction bases: 5. This sample is part of a study of T cell responses to AZD1222 COVID-19 vaccine. Study findings and constraints: Spike-specific TCR depth and breadth grew after two AZD1222 doses. Most donors were white British and more were female, and clonal diversity was possibly underestimated.

The clonotype comes from an adult in good health. The chain combines TRBV29-1 with TRBJ1-4, with TRBD1 matching 8 bases. The sequencing used peripheral blood, collected on day 0 of AZD1222 vaccination. CDR3 protein: CSVGQTGAEKLFF. In DNA form, the CDR3 reads TGCAGCGTTGGACAGACAGGGGCTGAAAAACTGTTTTTT.